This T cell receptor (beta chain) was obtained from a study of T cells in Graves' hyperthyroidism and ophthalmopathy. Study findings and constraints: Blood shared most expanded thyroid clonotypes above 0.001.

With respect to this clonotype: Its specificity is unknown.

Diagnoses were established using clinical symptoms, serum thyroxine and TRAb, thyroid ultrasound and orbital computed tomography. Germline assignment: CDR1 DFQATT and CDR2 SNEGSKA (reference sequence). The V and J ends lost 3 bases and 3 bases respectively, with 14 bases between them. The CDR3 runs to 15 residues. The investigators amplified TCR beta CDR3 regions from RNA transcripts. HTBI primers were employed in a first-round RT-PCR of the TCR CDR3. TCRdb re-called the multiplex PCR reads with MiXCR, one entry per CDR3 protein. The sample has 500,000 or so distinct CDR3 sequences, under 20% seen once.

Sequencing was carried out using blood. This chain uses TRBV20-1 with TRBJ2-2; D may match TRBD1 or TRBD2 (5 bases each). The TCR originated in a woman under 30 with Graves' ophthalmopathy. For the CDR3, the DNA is TGCAGTGCTAGGGGGACCTCATTATACACCGGGGAGCTGTTTTTT. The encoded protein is CSARGTSLYTGELFF.